This entry lists 23 T cell receptor beta chains sequenced from one sample in a study of CD8 T cells in ankylosing spondylitis. TCRdb redid the calling of the 5' RACE reads with MiXCR, one entry per CDR3 protein. The table has 120,000 or so distinct CDR3 sequences, roughly 15% seen once; the top ten hold around 3%. Specimen: blood, either unsorted or a sorted T cell fraction (not recorded which). Receptor source: a female donor with ankylosing spondylitis or in good health (not recorded which).

In its sample, this clonotype was seen once. The gene calls are TRBV5-1 and TRBJ2-1, with D hard to call. Germline loops: CDR1 SGHRS, CDR2 YFSETQ. CDR3 length: 15 amino acids. Trimming shortened V by 1 base and J by 0 bases, and 8 bases separated the two germline ends. The CDR3 DNA reads as TGCGCCAGCAGCTTGTCCATTAGCTCCTACAATGAGCAGTTCTTC. As protein: CASSLSISSYNEQFF.

This clonotype was recorded many times. The rearrangement uses TRBV3-1 and TRBJ2-5, with TRBD2 matching 9 bases. CDR3 size: 17 residues. V was clipped by 1 base and J by 1 base; unmatched bases: 7. Germline lookup yields CDR1 LGHDT and CDR2 YNNKEL (reference sequence). CDR3: CASSQGSLAGFQETQYF. CDR3 coding DNA: TGTGCCAGCAGCCAAGGATCCCTAGCGGGGTTCCAAGAGACCCAGTACTTC.

The J gene is TRBJ2-3, the V gene TRBV5-1; possibly TRBD1 for D (5 bases). The CDR3 extends over 15 amino acids. Germline V gene data show CDR1 as SGHRS and CDR2 as YFSETQ. The V and J ends lost 2 bases and 0 bases respectively, with 10 bases between them. This CDR3 is CASSFKGASTDTQYF. The CDR3 nucleotides read TGCGCCAGCAGCTTTAAAGGGGCTAGCACAGATACGCAGTATTTT.

This clonotype has only a few counts. The genes are TRBV12-3 or TRBV12-4 and TRBJ2-1, with TRBD2 matching 8 bases. This CDR3 contains 18 residues. Trimming at V came to 5 bases and at J to 4 bases, leaving 16 bases not matched to a gene. CDR3 sequence: CASSPREGSGGTYNEQFF. DNA for the CDR3: TGTGCCAGCAGTCCCCGCGAGGGGAGCGGGGGAACGTACAATGAGCAGTTCTTC.

Ten or more counts support this clonotype. The chain has TRBV5-1 and TRBJ2-7, with a weak D call TRBD1 (6 bases). Germline V gene lookup returns CDR1 SGHRS and CDR2 YFSETQ. V was clipped by 7 bases and J by 2 bases, with 16 bases between them. This CDR3 contains 14 residues. CDR3 sequence (DNA): TGCGCCAGCCGTCCAGGGGATGTCACCTACGAGCAGTACTTC. The encoded protein is CASRPGDVTYEQYF.

This clonotype was seen many times. The chain carries TRBV20-1 and TRBJ1-2; D gene uncertain. The CDR3 is made up of 10 amino acids. Germline V gives CDR1 DFQATT, CDR2 SNEGSKA (reference sequence). Trimming removed 3 bases at V and 8 bases at J, with 7 bases between. The CDR3 bases are TGCAGTGCTAGTGCGTTGGGCTACACCTTC. This translates into CSASALGYTF.

In its sample, this clonotype was seen once. Being one base from a much bigger clone, this may be a read error. The V call is TRBV5-5, the J call TRBJ1-2; 7 bases match TRBD1. Germline loops: CDR1 SGHKS, CDR2 YYEKEE (reference sequence). The ends lost 2 bases at V and 2 bases at J; junction bases unmatched: 3. CDR3 length: 14 amino acids. This CDR3 reads CASSFQQGNYGYTF. DNA of the CDR3: TGTGCCAGCAGCTTCCAACAGGGGAACTATGGCTACACCTTC.

As for this clonotype: A single base separates this from a much larger clone, so it may be a read error. The chain is built from TRBV20-1 and TRBJ2-7; TRBD2 is a possible D gene (5 bases). The germline V and J ends were trimmed by 6 bases and 7 bases, with 25 bases remaining between them. The germline CDR1 and CDR2 sequences are DFQATT and SNEGSKA (reference sequence). This CDR3 comprises 15 residues. In nucleotides, the CDR3 is TGCAGTGCCATACCCGGGCGGGCATTTGGGATTGAGCAGTACTTC. This encodes CSAIPGRAFGIEQYF.

This clonotype has a handful of counts. The V call is TRBV4-1, the J call TRBJ2-1; 7 bases are a match to TRBD2. The CDR3 contains 15 residues. J gave up 9 bases and V 5 bases, and 13 bases lay outside the gene matches. In germline, CDR1 is MGHRA, CDR2 YSYEKL. CDR3 coding DNA: TGCGCCAGCAGCTCCCCCCGGGGAGAGCGGGGTGAGCAGTTCTTC. It is translated as CASSSPRGERGEQFF.

The rearrangement links TRBV10-3 to TRBJ2-7, with D perhaps TRBD1 (5 bases). Germline V lookup: CDR1 ENHRY, CDR2 SYGVKD. The CDR3 is made up of 17 amino acids. V was pared by 2 bases and J by 4 bases, with 21 bases between. CDR3 loop: CAISERPQGLSSYEQYF. The CDR3 DNA follows: TGTGCCATCAGTGAGCGTCCCCAGGGTCTTTCCTCATACGAGCAGTACTTC.

The J gene is TRBJ1-1, the V gene TRBV12-3 or TRBV12-4, with unresolved D. The ends were cut back, 8 bases at V and 3 bases at J, with 13 bases in the middle. The CDR3 is 13 amino acids. The CDR3 loop reads CASDKLSDTEAFF. DNA for the CDR3: TGTGCCAGCGATAAACTTTCGGACACTGAAGCTTTCTTT.

At least ten counts were recorded for this clonotype. The chain employs TRBV5-1 and TRBJ1-5; D might be TRBD1 (5 bases). Looked up from germline, CDR1 is SGHRS and CDR2 is YFSETQ. V lost 4 bases to trimming and J lost 0 bases, with 11 bases between them. The CDR3 covers 15 residues. CDR3 DNA sequence: TGCGCCAGCAGCGAGCAGGGTCATAGCAATCAGCCCCAGCATTTT. The encoded protein is CASSEQGHSNQPQHF.

This sequence joins TRBV28 and TRBJ2-5, with TRBD1 matching over 8 bases. Trimming removed 5 bases from V and 2 bases from J; junction bases left unmatched: 4. This CDR3 region has 14 residues. CDR1 MDHEN and CDR2 SYDVKM come from the germline V gene. The CDR3 nucleotides are TGTGCCAGCAGTCCGAGGACAGGGCAAGAGACCCAGTACTTC. It translates to CASSPRTGQETQYF.

This clonotype was observed a few times. The rearrangement joins TRBV3-1 to TRBJ2-1; 12 bases are shared with TRBD2. The germline gives CDR1 LGHDT, CDR2 YNNKEL (reference sequence). The CDR3 has 16 residues. The trim removed 4 bases at V and 3 bases at J, leaving 4 bases unmatched. The DNA for the CDR3 is TGTGCCAGCAGCCGAGAACTAGCGGGGGGCTACAATGAGCAGTTCTTC. This translates into CASSRELAGGYNEQFF.

At least ten counts were recorded for this clonotype. The rearrangement links TRBV5-1 to TRBJ2-1; 10 bases match TRBD2. Trimming took 3 bases from V and 0 from J; bases not matched to a gene: 0. Germline CDR1 is SGHRS and CDR2 is YFSETQ. This CDR3 is built from 15 residues. CDR3 sequence (DNA): TGCGCCAGCAGCTCTAGCGGGGGCTCCTACAATGAGCAGTTCTTC. This translates into CASSSSGGSYNEQFF. Based on the CDR3 plus reference TRBV5-1 and TRBJ2-1, the full variable domain is KAGVTQTPRYLIKTRGQQVTLSCSPISGHRSVSWYQQTPGQGLQFLFEYFSETQRNKGNFPGRFSGRQFSNSRSEMNVSTLELGDSALYLCASSSSGGSYNEQFFGPGTRLTVL.

On this clonotype: At one end, the junction sequence differs from germline, possibly due to a read error. The chain joins TRBV3-1 to TRBJ2-1, with 10 bases lining up with TRBD2. The length of the CDR3 is 17 residues. CDR1 LGHDT and CDR2 YNNKEL come from the germline V gene (reference sequence). The CDR3 nucleotides read TGTGCCTGCAGCCTGTCAAGACGGACTAGCGGCTACAATGAGCAGTTCTTC. This encodes CACSLSRRTSGYNEQFF.

This clonotype showed up just a few times. The chain combines TRBV11-1 with TRBJ2-2, with TRBD1 matching over 7 bases. In germline, CDR1 is SGHAT, CDR2 FQDESV (reference sequence). Trimming cost V 5 bases and J 5 bases; bases outside gene matches: 11. CDR3 length equals 16 residues. CDR3 DNA sequence: TGTGCCAGCAGCCCCGATGGCAGGGGGATTACCGGGGAGCTGTTTTTT. Translated: CASSPDGRGITGELFF. Full variable domain (missing parts from reference TRBV11-1 and TRBJ2-2): EAEVAQSPRYKITEKSQAVAFWCDPISGHATLYWYRQILGQGPELLVQFQDESVVDDSQLPKDRFSAERLKGVDSTLKIQPAELGDSAMYLCASSPDGRGITGELFFGEGSRLTVL.

This clonotype appeared many times. V and J are TRBV6-6 and TRBJ2-1; the match to TRBD2 covers 7 bases. The CDR3 has 12 amino acids. J was trimmed by 7 bases and V by 5 bases; bases with no gene match: 2. Germline V gives CDR1 MNHNY, CDR2 SVGAGI (reference sequence). The CDR3 protein is CASSPGGNEQFF. The CDR3 region has the DNA TGTGCCAGCAGTCCCGGGGGGAATGAGCAGTTCTTC.

This clonotype has ten or more counts. J is TRBJ2-7 and V is TRBV11-1; D is unclear. Trimming removed 1 base from V and 0 bases from J, with 19 bases in between. Germline V gene sequence: CDR1 SGHAT, CDR2 FQDESV (reference sequence). The CDR3 is 18 residues long. The CDR3 DNA is TGTGCCAGCAGCTTAGAGGCAGGATATGGGGTCCTCTCCTACGAGCAGTACTTC. Its translation is CASSLEAGYGVLSYEQYF.

This clonotype was recorded many times. V usage is TRBV5-1 and J usage is TRBJ2-1; D ambiguous. V was shortened by 0 bases and J by 3 bases, with 7 bases between the two germline ends. Germline V CDR1 and CDR2: SGHRS, YFSETQ. The CDR3 is 14 residues long. CDR3 region: CASSLDGDYNEQFF. The CDR3 DNA reads TGCGCCAGCAGCTTGGATGGGGACTACAATGAGCAGTTCTTC.

The chain couples TRBV6-1 to TRBJ2-5; 7 bases are shared with TRBD1. The CDR3 loop spans 15 amino acids. Looked up from germline, CDR1 is MNHNS and CDR2 is SASEGT. The V gene end was trimmed by 3 bases and the J gene end by 2 bases; junction bases not matched to a gene: 6. CDR3 residues: CASSEGWGQQETQYF. The CDR3 DNA reads TGTGCCAGCAGTGAGGGCTGGGGACAGCAAGAGACCCAGTACTTC.

The chain carries TRBV7-9 and TRBJ2-4, with D perhaps matching TRBD1 (6 bases). The CDR3 runs 15 residues. CDR1 and CDR2 from the germline V gene are SEHNR and FQNEAQ (reference sequence). The V end was cut by 1 base, the J end by 1 base, with 8 bases between. The CDR3 spells CASSLDGQAKNIQYF. Here the CDR3 DNA reads TGTGCCAGCAGCTTAGACGGACAGGCCAAAAACATTCAGTACTTC.

This clonotype came up a few times. The V call is TRBV7-2, the J call TRBJ2-3; no clear D. Trimming removed 5 bases at V and 8 bases at J, with 20 bases between. Germline V lookup: CDR1 SGHTA, CDR2 FQGNSA. The CDR3 loop spans 15 amino acids. CDR3 region: CASSPTPTESGTQYF. CDR3 nucleotides: TGTGCCAGCAGCCCCACCCCCACCGAAAGTGGTACGCAGTATTTT.